The T cell receptor beta chain described here comes from a study of T-cell memory formation after mild COVID-19. On the study more broadly: TCR clusters were mostly confined to one donor each.

As concerns this clonotype: What it recognizes is unknown.

TCRdb itself ran the 5' RACE reads through MiXCR, one entry per CDR3 protein. The sample yields roughly 480,000 distinct CDR3 sequences, roughly 25% seen once. The CDR3 extends over 15 amino acids. The germline V gene has CDR1 MDHEN and CDR2 SYDVKM. J was trimmed by 1 base and V by 6 bases; bases with no gene match: 7. Study outcomes and limitations: Among clones peaking at day 37 in the second wave, SARS-CoV-2 specificity remained unconfirmed. CD4/CD8 balance characterized clones contracting day 15 to 85, and CD4+ skew characterized later expanders.

The sequence was obtained from an adult woman who had mild COVID-19 (a few samples of this study predate the infection). Cell type and time point are not known. The sequencing sample was made of PBMCs or a T cell subset sorted from them (not recorded which). The gene calls are TRBV28 and TRBJ2-3; 7 bases are shared with TRBD2. In DNA form, the CDR3 reads TGTGCCAGCAGCCGCAGCGGGACGCGCACAGATACGCAGTATTTT. It encodes CASSRSGTRTDTQYF.